This T cell receptor beta chain was retrieved from a study of blood T cells in healthy people across ages. This clonotype was observed many times. The authors ran a second PCR of roughly 6 to 12 cycles using a sample-barcoded 5' primer and a J-beta primer mix. A template-switch adaptor containing 12 random nucleotides labeled each cDNA molecule. There were at least 2.5 million CDR3-containing paired-end reads obtained from each sample. TCRdb reprocessed the 5' RACE reads with MiXCR, giving one entry per CDR3 protein. The sample includes some 1.6 million distinct CDR3 sequences, roughly a third seen only once; the top ten take roughly 12%. The germline V gene encodes CDR1 DFQATT and CDR2 SNEGSKA (reference sequence). The ends were cut back, 8 bases at V and 3 bases at J, with 9 bases in the middle. CDR3 size: 11 residues.

The chain couples TRBV20-1 to TRBJ2-3; D ambiguous. This TCR was recovered from a woman younger than 45 in good health. Sequences were obtained from blood. The CDR3 coding sequence is TGCAGTCCCTTGACGACAGATACGCAGTATTTT. Its protein product is CSPLTTDTQYF.